The next 14 T cell receptor beta chains were all read from a single sample in a study of OX40 agonist ivuxolimab in advanced cancers. The assay was immunoSEQ multiplex PCR, and TCRdb's table has in-frame clones only and misses some. This sample has roughly 93,000 clones, with roughly nine tenths found just once. This sample comprised CD4+ or CD8+ T cells sorted from blood, obtained in a trial of the OX40 agonist ivuxolimab. Receptors were obtained from an adult with an advanced solid tumor such as melanoma, head and neck, liver or kidney cancer.

This rearrangement joins TRBV18 to TRBJ2-5, with 7 bases that match TRBD1. Germline CDR1 is KGHSH and CDR2 is LQKENI. V dropped 3 bases and J dropped 3; count of bases not matched to a gene: 1. The CDR3 contains 13 residues. DNA of the CDR3: TGTGCCAGCTCACCCGGGACAGAAGAGACCCAGTACTTC. Protein: CASSPGTEETQYF.

CDR3 nucleotides: TGTGCCAGCTCACGTGAGGGAGGACCTTACGAGCAGTACTTC. Its translation: CASSREGGPYEQYF. The V call is TRBV18, the J call TRBJ2-7, with TRBD2 as a possible D gene (6 bases). This CDR3 spans 14 amino acids. Germline assignment: CDR1 KGHSH and CDR2 LQKENI. Trimming removed 4 bases from V and 4 bases from J, with 14 bases in between.

The gene calls are TRBV25-1 and TRBJ2-7; D remains ambiguous. The V and J ends lost 11 bases and 4 bases respectively, with 12 bases between them. The CDR3 is 11 residues long. Germline V gene data show CDR1 as MGHDK and CDR2 as SYGVNS. The DNA for the CDR3 is TGTGCCCCCAAAAGACCATACGAGCAGTACTTC. This codes for CAPKRPYEQYF.

V is TRBV23-1 and J is TRBJ1-5; possibly TRBD1 for D (5 bases). TRBV23-1 is reported as an ORF; its role is uncertain. The CDR3 has 17 amino acids. Trimming removed 3 bases at V and 3 bases at J, with 18 bases between. The CDR3 is CASSHPGGGLPNQPQHF. The DNA for the CDR3 is TGCGCCAGCAGTCACCCTGGGGGGGGACTCCCCAATCAGCCCCAGCATTTT.

A remark on this clone: Other DNA sequences in this specimen translate into the identical CDR3. V gene TRBV5-1 combines with J gene TRBJ1-4; tentatively, D is TRBD1 (5 bases). Germline V gene data show CDR1 as SGHRS and CDR2 as YFSETQ. CDR3 length: 14 amino acids. Trimming took off 4 bases at V and 0 bases at J, with 7 bases between the two ends. CDR3 sequence: CASSRGATNEKLFF. The CDR3 bases are TGCGCCAGCAGCCGAGGGGCAACTAATGAAAAACTGTTTTTT.

The chain uses TRBV6-5 and TRBJ1-2, with 12 bases matching TRBD1. J was trimmed by 8 bases and V by 6 bases; bases with no gene match: 10. Per germline, CDR1 MNHEY and CDR2 SVGAGI. This CDR3 contains 15 residues. CDR3 nucleotides: TGTGCCAGCAGAGACCCGGGACAGGGGGCTCGGGGCTACACCTTC. As protein: CASRDPGQGARGYTF.

The rearrangement joins TRBV5-1 to TRBJ2-5; weak D call: TRBD2 (5 bases). The CDR3 covers 14 residues. V was clipped by 4 bases and J by 5 bases, with 15 bases between them. Per the germline V gene, CDR1 is SGHRS and CDR2 is YFSETQ. DNA of the CDR3: TGCGCCAGCAGCCCGGAGGTTCCGTCTGAGACCCAGTACTTC. Translation gives CASSPEVPSETQYF.

The chain recombines TRBV2 with TRBJ2-7; TRBD1 agrees at 9 bases. With 6 bases clipped from V and 2 bases from J, the junction kept 2 bases outside the gene matches. The CDR3 loop spans 13 amino acids. Germline CDR1 and CDR2: SNHLY and FYNNEI. Here the CDR3 reads CASRRDRAYEQYF. The CDR3 nucleotides read TGTGCCAGCAGGAGGGACAGGGCCTACGAGCAGTACTTC.

This clone turned up a few times. The chain has TRBV30 and TRBJ1-5; perhaps TRBD1 as D (6 bases). Deletions cut 0 bases from V and 5 bases from J, with 8 bases between. CDR1 and CDR2 (germline): GTSNPN, SVGIG (reference sequence). There are 13 residues in the CDR3. The CDR3 here is CAWSVQGDQPQHF. CDR3 in DNA: TGTGCCTGGAGTGTACAGGGTGATCAGCCCCAGCATTTT. The full variable domain, its missing parts supplied by reference TRBV30 and TRBJ1-5, is SQTIHQWPATLVQPVGSPLSLECTVEGTSNPNLYWYRQAAGRGLQLLFYSVGIGQISSEVPQNLSASRPQDRQFILSSKKLLLSDSGFYLCAWSVQGDQPQHFGDGTRLSIL.

The chain recombines TRBV11-3 with TRBJ2-1, with D possibly matching TRBD2 (5 bases). CDR1 and CDR2 (germline): SGHNT, YENEEA. CDR3 length: 15 residues. V was shortened by 1 base and J by 7 bases, with 14 bases between the two germline ends. The CDR3 here is CASSLGGVERNEQFF. The CDR3 region has the DNA TGTGCCAGCAGCTTAGGGGGAGTCGAAAGGAATGAGCAGTTCTTC.

The gene calls are TRBV25-1 and TRBJ2-5; D is unclear. CDR3 length: 15 amino acids. Germline lookup yields CDR1 MGHDK and CDR2 SYGVNS. V was cut by 1 base and J by 1 base, with 10 bases left in between. The CDR3 bases are TGTGCCAGCAGTGAATCGTTGACCCTCCAAGAGACCCAGTACTTC. Its protein product is CASSESLTLQETQYF.

The chain has TRBV28 and TRBJ2-7, with D perhaps TRBD2 (6 bases). Per the germline V gene, CDR1 is MDHEN and CDR2 is SYDVKM. Trimming shortened V by 7 bases and J by 5 bases, and 12 bases separated the two germline ends. The CDR3 runs to 12 residues. The CDR3 bases are TGTGCCAGCACGGAGGGGCCCCACGAGCAGTACTTC. The encoded protein is CASTEGPHEQYF.

The chain couples TRBV19 to TRBJ1-2; a possible D gene is TRBD1 (5 bases). The CDR3 sequence is 13 residues long. Per the germline V gene, CDR1 is LNHDA and CDR2 is SQIVND (reference sequence). V gave up 5 bases and J gave up 4 bases, with 11 bases separating them. CDR3 nucleotide sequence: TGTGCCAGTAGTCATGACAGTCTCTATGGCTACACCTTC. It translates to CASSHDSLYGYTF.

In this sample, this clone turned up once. The V and J genes are TRBV5-4 and TRBJ1-2; 11 bases line up with TRBD1. With 3 bases clipped from V and 4 bases from J, the junction kept 8 bases outside the gene matches. The CDR3 has 16 residues. Germline V CDR1 and CDR2: SGHNT, YYREEE (reference sequence). The CDR3 protein is CASSSPGQGASYGYTF. The CDR3 bases are TGTGCCAGCAGCTCCCCCGGACAGGGGGCGTCCTATGGCTACACCTTC. The full variable domain, its missing parts supplied by reference TRBV5-4 and TRBJ1-2, is ETGVTQSPTHLIKTRGQQVTLRCSSQSGHNTVSWYQQALGQGPQFIFQYYREEENGRGNFPPRFSGLQFPNYSSELNVNALELDDSALYLCASSSPGQGASYGYTFGSGTRLTVV.